The T cell receptor beta chain under discussion was sequenced for a study of molecular identifiers for immune sequencing clone quantification. Germline loops: CDR1 MNHEY, CDR2 SVGAGI. J was trimmed by 7 bases and V by 5 bases; bases with no gene match: 2. CDR3 size: 13 residues. Whole-study findings and limits: Clones above 20 RNA copies contained over 98% of effector molecules but under 1% of naive ones.

For bulk TCR libraries, previously described methods and listed TCR primers were used. One entry per CDR3 protein, called by TCRdb with MiXCR from the PCR reads. Of about 640,000 distinct CDR3 sequences listed, 20% are singletons. This clonotype showed up many times. Antigen specificity is unknown. The clonotype was recovered from a human donor in good health. Some libraries in this study had Jurkat cell RNA spiked in. Sample: naive CD8+ T cells from blood, with Jurkat cell RNA spiked in. The subset: FACS-sorted CD8+CD4-CCR7+CD45RA+ naive T cells. The chain couples TRBV6-5 to TRBJ1-6; the match to TRBD1 covers 7 bases. This CDR3 is CASSGRGNSPLHF. DNA for the CDR3: TGTGCCAGCAGTGGCAGGGGGAATTCACCCCTCCACTTT.